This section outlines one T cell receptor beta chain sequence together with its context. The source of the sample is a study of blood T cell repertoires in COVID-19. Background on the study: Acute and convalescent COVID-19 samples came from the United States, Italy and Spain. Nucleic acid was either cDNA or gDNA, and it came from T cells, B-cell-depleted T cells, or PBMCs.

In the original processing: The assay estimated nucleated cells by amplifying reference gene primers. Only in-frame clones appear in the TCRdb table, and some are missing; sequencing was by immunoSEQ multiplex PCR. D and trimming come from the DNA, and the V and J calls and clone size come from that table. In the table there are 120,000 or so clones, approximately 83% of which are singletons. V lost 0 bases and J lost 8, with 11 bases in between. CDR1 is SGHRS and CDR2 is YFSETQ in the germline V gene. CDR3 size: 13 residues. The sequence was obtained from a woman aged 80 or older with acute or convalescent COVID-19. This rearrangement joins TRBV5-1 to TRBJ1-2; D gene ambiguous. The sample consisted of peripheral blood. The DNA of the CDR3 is TGCGCCAGCAGCTTGGGGCGGGTAAGCGGCTACACCTTC. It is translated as CASSLGRVSGYTF.